This record concerns one TCR beta chain sequence. Its target is unknown. Germline V CDR1 and CDR2: SNHLY, FYNNEI. V was shortened by 4 bases and J by 1 base, with 10 bases between the two germline ends. The CDR3 totals 14 residues. Sequencing used immunoSEQ multiplex PCR; TCRdb keeps in-frame clones, though not all of them. There are approximately 100,000 clones in the sample; roughly 94% occur only once, and under 0.65% lies in the top ten. These data are taken from a study of siplizumab effects on memory and regulatory T cells. Notes on the study in general: Roughly 75-97% of proliferating CD4+ or CD8+ clones lacked a naive or memory phenotype that could be assigned. Tracing alloreactive clones into unstimulated subsets worked for only a minor fraction of them.

The gene calls are TRBV2 and TRBJ2-5; TRBD2 might be the D (6 bases). The TCR originated in a human donor in good health. Sequences were obtained from Tregs sorted from blood. The CDR3 bases are TGTGCCAGCAGTGCGGGGGTCCTCCAAGAGACCCAGTACTTC. It specifies CASSAGVLQETQYF.